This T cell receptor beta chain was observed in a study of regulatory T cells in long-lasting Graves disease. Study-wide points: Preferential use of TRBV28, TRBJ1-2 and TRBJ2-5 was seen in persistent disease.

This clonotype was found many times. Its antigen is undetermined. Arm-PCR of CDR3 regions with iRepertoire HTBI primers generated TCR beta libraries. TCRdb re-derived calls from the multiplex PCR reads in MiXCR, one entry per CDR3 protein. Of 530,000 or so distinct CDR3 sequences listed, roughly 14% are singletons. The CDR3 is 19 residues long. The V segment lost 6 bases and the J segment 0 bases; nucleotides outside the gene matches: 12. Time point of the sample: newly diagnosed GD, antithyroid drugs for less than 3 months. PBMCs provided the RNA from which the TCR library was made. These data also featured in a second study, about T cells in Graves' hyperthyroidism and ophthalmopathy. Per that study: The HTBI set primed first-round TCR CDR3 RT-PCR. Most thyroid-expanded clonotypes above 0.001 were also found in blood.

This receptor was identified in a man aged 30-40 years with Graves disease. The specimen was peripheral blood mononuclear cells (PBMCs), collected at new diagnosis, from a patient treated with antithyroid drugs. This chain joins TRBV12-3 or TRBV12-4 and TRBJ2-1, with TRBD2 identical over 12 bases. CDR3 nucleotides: TGTGCCAGCAGCACGATTTGGCTAGCGGGAGGGACCTCCTACAATGAGCAGTTCTTC. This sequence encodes CASSTIWLAGGTSYNEQFF.